What follows are 10 T cell receptor beta chains derived from one specimen sequenced in a study of T-cell memory formation after mild COVID-19. From the 5' RACE reads, TCRdb called clonotypes with MiXCR, one entry per CDR3 protein. This table has 250,000 to 300,000 distinct CDR3 sequences, roughly 18% appearing once. Sequencing was carried out using PBMCs or a T cell subset sorted from them (not recorded which). These receptors all stem from a young man who had mild COVID-19 (a few samples of this study predate the infection). Cell type and time point are not known.

Only a few counts were recorded for this clonotype. This chain uses TRBV19 with TRBJ2-1; TRBD2 matches at 8 bases. The germline CDR1 and CDR2 sequences are LNHDA and SQIVND (reference sequence). V lost 5 bases, J lost 2 bases, and 5 bases stayed unmatched. The length of the CDR3 is 15 residues. CDR3: CASSQGGGTYNEQFF. CDR3 nucleotide sequence: TGTGCCAGTAGTCAGGGCGGGGGGACCTACAATGAGCAGTTCTTC.

V and J are TRBV6-5 and TRBJ2-1; weak D call: TRBD1 (5 bases). Germline loops: CDR1 MNHEY, CDR2 SVGAGI. Trimming removed 2 bases from V and 8 bases from J, with 25 bases in between. The CDR3 runs to 18 residues. The CDR3 loop is CASSYGPIGQGLLYEQFF. The DNA of the CDR3 is TGTGCCAGCAGTTACGGACCCATAGGGCAGGGATTGCTGTATGAGCAGTTCTTC.

The V call is TRBV5-1, the J call TRBJ2-3; possible D gene TRBD2, 8 bases. In germline, CDR1 is SGHRS, CDR2 YFSETQ. The CDR3 loop spans 16 amino acids. Trimming pared 5 bases from V and 2 bases from J, leaving 18 bases between. CDR3 region: CASRAGGQPSTDTQYF. The CDR3 DNA reads TGCGCCAGCAGGGCGGGGGGACAGCCTTCCACAGATACGCAGTATTTT.

This clonotype occurred a few times. The chain joins TRBV12-3 or TRBV12-4 to TRBJ2-3, with 8 positions matching TRBD2. V was clipped by 6 bases and J by 2 bases; unmatched bases: 7. The CDR3 sequence is 15 residues long. CDR3 amino acids: CASSHGGLVTDTQYF. The CDR3 region has the DNA TGTGCCAGCAGCCACGGGGGACTAGTCACAGATACGCAGTATTTT.

This sequence joins TRBV5-1 and TRBJ2-3; perhaps D is TRBD1 or TRBD2 (5 bases each). The CDR3 has 14 amino acids. Trimming left V 4 bases short and J 1 base short, with 10 bases between. CDR1 is SGHRS, CDR2 YFSETQ, per germline. The CDR3 region is CASSGTAGTDTQYF. The CDR3 region has the DNA TGCGCCAGCAGCGGGACCGCGGGCACAGATACGCAGTATTTT.

There are a few counts of this clonotype. This chain joins TRBV7-8 and TRBJ2-5, with D unresolved. The CDR3 contains 14 residues. From germline, CDR1 is SGHVS and CDR2 FQNEAQ. The germline V and J ends were trimmed by 5 bases and 1 base, with 11 bases remaining between them. The DNA of the CDR3 is TGTGCCAGCAGCGCAACCCGGTCCCAAGAGACCCAGTACTTC. This codes for CASSATRSQETQYF.

The chain links TRBV10-2 to TRBJ2-5; TRBD2 is a possible D gene (6 bases). Germline V gene lookup returns CDR1 WSHSY and CDR2 SAAADI. The V and J ends lost 6 bases and 3 bases respectively, with 14 bases between them. This CDR3 comprises 14 residues. This chain's CDR3 is CASSFQGGKETQYF. In DNA form, the CDR3 reads TGCGCCAGCAGCTTTCAGGGAGGAAAAGAGACCCAGTACTTC.

This clonotype showed up just a few times. V usage is TRBV6-2 or TRBV6-3 and J usage is TRBJ1-2, with D tentatively TRBD1 (6 bases). V was cut by 7 bases and J by 6 bases, with 15 bases left in between. The CDR3 length is 13 residues. In germline, CDR1 is MNHEY, CDR2 SVGEGT. CDR3 bases: TGTGCCAGCATCTCACCCCGGACAGATGGCTACACCTTC. Its protein is CASISPRTDGYTF.

The J gene is TRBJ1-1, the V gene TRBV12-3 or TRBV12-4; 8 nucleotides match TRBD1. The CDR3 totals 13 residues. Germline trimming cut 5 bases from V and 11 bases from J; bases unmatched to any gene: 10. CDR3 sequence reads: CASSQQQGESAFF. The CDR3 DNA is TGTGCCAGCAGTCAACAACAGGGGGAATCGGCTTTCTTT.

This clonotype was seen only a few times. The chain is built from TRBV11-2 and TRBJ2-1, with 8 bases fitting TRBD2. This CDR3 has 17 residues. The V and J ends lost 2 bases and 8 bases, in that order; junction bases with no gene match: 14. Germline lookup yields CDR1 SGHAT and CDR2 FQNNGV. Here the CDR3 DNA reads TGTGCCAGCAGCTTACGTAATAGCGGGGTGGGGTGGCATGAGCAGTTCTTC. This encodes CASSLRNSGVGWHEQFF.